Below are 5 T cell receptor beta chains sequenced from a single sample in a study of graft-versus-host responses after intestinal transplantation (dated by TCRdb to the early 2020s). These receptors' antigens are unknown. The time point label here, explained by the study, means: cells obtained before transplantation from donor or recipient. Library preparation used the immunoSEQ multiplex PCR assay. TCRdb carries this immuneACCESS record with in-frame sequences only. Its versions omit some clonotypes, under half of them owing to an unresolved V gene in the studies checked, with the rest unexplained. Here the sample has 100,000 to 130,000 clones; over 80% occur a single time. Less than 0.8% of the sample lies in the top ten. Here the sequenced sample was unstimulated CD4+ T cells sorted from spleen or lymph node cells, taken before transplant. The source of these receptors is a human donor who was the organ donor for an intestinal transplant.

Here the CDR3 reads CASSAMGQGGEKLFF. CDR3 in DNA: TGTGCCAGCAGTGCAATGGGACAGGGGGGAGAAAAACTGTTTTTT. V gene TRBV27 combines with J gene TRBJ1-4, with 11 bases lining up with TRBD1. The CDR3 consists of 15 residues. Per the germline V gene, CDR1 is MNHEY and CDR2 is SMNVEV (reference sequence). Trimming removed 5 bases from V and 8 bases from J; junction bases left unmatched: 7.

The V gene is TRBV11-2, the J gene TRBJ1-5; TRBD1 matches 9 bases. The CDR3 runs to 14 residues. With V trimmed by 5 bases and J by 6 bases, 5 bases remained unmatched. The V gene's germline CDR1 is SGHAT and CDR2 FQNNGV. CDR3 in amino acids: CASSAGTGIQPQHF. The CDR3 DNA is TGTGCCAGCAGCGCAGGGACAGGGATTCAGCCCCAGCATTTT.

This chain connects TRBV10-3 to TRBJ1-1; 10 bases fit TRBD1. In germline, CDR1 is ENHRY, CDR2 SYGVKD. This CDR3 comprises 16 residues. The ends lost 3 bases at V and 1 base at J; junction bases unmatched: 5. CDR3 in amino acids: CAISEGQGGWNTEAFF. CDR3 coding DNA: TGTGCCATCAGTGAAGGACAGGGGGGTTGGAACACTGAAGCTTTCTTT.

The rearrangement links TRBV5-1 to TRBJ2-7; TRBD1 matches at 11 bases. The germline CDR1 and CDR2 sequences are SGHRS and YFSETQ. The ends lost 4 bases at V and 2 bases at J; junction bases unmatched: 5. The CDR3 length is 15 residues. The CDR3 loop reads CASSPDRGLTYEQYF. CDR3 DNA: TGCGCCAGCAGCCCGGACAGGGGGCTGACCTACGAGCAGTACTTC.

V gene TRBV18 combines with J gene TRBJ2-1; maybe TRBD2 (6 bases). The V end lost 8 bases, the J end lost 3 bases, and 17 bases lay between the germline ends. Germline CDR1 reads KGHSH; CDR2 reads LQKENI. The CDR3 covers 15 residues. The CDR3 DNA is TGTGCCAGCGCGGCCCTGGAGGGTCTCTACAATGAGCAGTTCTTC. Residues: CASAALEGLYNEQFF.